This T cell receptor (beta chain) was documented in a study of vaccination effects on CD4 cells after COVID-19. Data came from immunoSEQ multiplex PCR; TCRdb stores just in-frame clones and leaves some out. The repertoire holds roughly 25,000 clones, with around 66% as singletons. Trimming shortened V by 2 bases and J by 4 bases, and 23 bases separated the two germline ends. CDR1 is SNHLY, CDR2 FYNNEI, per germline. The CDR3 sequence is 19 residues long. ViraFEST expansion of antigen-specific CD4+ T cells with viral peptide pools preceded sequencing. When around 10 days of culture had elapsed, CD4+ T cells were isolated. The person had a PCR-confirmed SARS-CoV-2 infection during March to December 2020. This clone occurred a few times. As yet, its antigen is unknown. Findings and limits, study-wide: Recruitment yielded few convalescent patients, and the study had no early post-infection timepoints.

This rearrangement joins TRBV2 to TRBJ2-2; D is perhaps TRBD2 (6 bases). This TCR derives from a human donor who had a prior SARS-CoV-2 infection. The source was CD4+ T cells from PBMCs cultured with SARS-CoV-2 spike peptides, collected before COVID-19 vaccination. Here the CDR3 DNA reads TGTGCCAGCAGTGAATCTGGGTGGGGCCGACTAGGTACCACCGGGGAGCTGTTTTTT. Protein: CASSESGWGRLGTTGELFF. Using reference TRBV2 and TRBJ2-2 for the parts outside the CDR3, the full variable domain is EPEVTQTPSHQVTQMGQEVILRCVPISNHLYFYWYRQILGQKVEFLVSFYNNEISEKSEIFDDQFSVERPDGSNFTLKIRSTKLEDSAMYFCASSESGWGRLGTTGELFFGEGSRLTVL.